This T cell receptor beta chain was retrieved from a study of vaccination and CD4 T cells after COVID-19 (dated by TCRdb to between 2021 and 2023). Turning to the overall study: Every convalescent patient had a positive nasal swab PCR test for SARS-CoV-2, with mild disease in under ten patients and severe disease in one. Six males and four females were included in the convalescent cohort, with two Hispanic individuals, seven Caucasians, two Asians and one multiracial person represented. The spike-specific CD4+ TCR repertoire was compared before and after mRNA vaccination in nine to ten COVID-19 convalescent patients and 4 infection-naive healthy vaccine recipients. Post-COVID blood samples from convalescent patients were collected a median of around 110 days after diagnosis, with a range of about 30 to 170 days. Post-vaccine blood samples were taken a median of approximately 76 days after the second vaccine dose, with a range of 14 to 241 days. Each participant got two doses of either the Pfizer-BioNTech BNT162b2 vaccine (n=8) or the Moderna mRNA-1273 vaccine (n=2). Overlapping spike peptide pools from SARS-CoV-2 and from the common cold coronaviruses HCoV-NL63, HCoV-OC43 and HCoV-229E were used as culture stimuli. Control cultures used a CEFX viral epitope pool as positive control, an HIV-1 Nef peptide pool as negative control, or no peptide. Results the study describes overall, beyond this receptor: In convalescent patients, nearly all vaccine-specific clones (304 of 307) were found to be mono-reactive for SARS-CoV-2 spike rather than cross-reactive with common cold coronaviruses. Although the median number of SARS-CoV-2-reactive clonotypes went up from approximately 20 after infection to 38 after vaccination, the increase was not significant. Only a relatively small number of convalescent patients were included in the study, and early timepoints following natural infection were not analyzed. In convalescent patients, a median about 84% of post-vaccine SARS-CoV-2-reactive clones were detected only after vaccination, and vaccine-specific priming was suggested by this finding.

Including cysteine and phenylalanine, the CDR3 has 15 amino acids. Only the CDR3 region is kept as DNA, spanning 45 bases read in frame from base 1. From the germline V gene, CDR1 is LGHNA and CDR2 is YSLEER. V is pruned by 4 bases and J by 4 bases, leaving 6 bases of the junction without a gene match. In light of the paper, this sample's treatment or condition label describes: roughly ten-day PBMC culture with coronavirus spike peptide pools or control peptides (ViraFEST assay). The study used the ViraFEST assay, which expanded antigen-specific T cells with peptide pools and then identified expanded clonotypes by TCR sequencing. Positive SARS-CoV-2 PCR tests in the convalescent patients dated from March to December 2020, before Alpha, Beta and Delta variants emerged in the United States. PBMCs were cultured at around 2 million per well in IMDM supplemented with roughly 5% human AB serum and roughly 10 IU/ml IL-2, with around 10 ug/ml peptide pools added. Half of the culture medium was replaced with fresh IL-2-containing medium on days 3 and 7. After more than 8 days of culture, CD4+ T cells were isolated by negative selection using the EasySep CD4+ T cell isolation kit. Ficoll-Paque Plus gradient centrifugation was used to isolate PBMCs from whole blood, and the isolated PBMCs were then either used fresh or cryopreserved at -140C. Each culture condition was generally run in triplicate wells.

Library prep was done by PCR. DNA from cultured CD4+ T cells underwent TCR sequencing with the Oncomine TCR Beta short-read assay at the Johns Hopkins FTIC core. Genomic DNA was extracted from the cultured CD4+ T cells with the QIAamp micro DNA kit. Oncomine TCR Beta libraries from cultured CD4+ T cells were pooled using unique dual indexes and sequenced on an Illumina iSeq 100. The paper's data handling went like this. Non-productive sequences were removed, and CDR3s not starting with C, not ending with F or W, or shorter than 7 amino acids were discarded. The MANAFEST web application identified antigen-specific clonotypes by comparing peptide-stimulated wells against reference wells and other culture wells. Positive clones required FDR below 0.05, an odds ratio above 5, and productive frequency above 0.1% in at least two of three replicate wells. A clonotype was classed as cross-reactive if the clonotype showed significant expansion both in SARS-CoV-2 spike wells and in at least one common cold coronavirus spike condition. Levenshtein distances (stringdist) and unrooted phylogenetic trees (ape) in R version 3.6.1 were used to assess CDR3 homology. TCRdb passed the public sequencing reads through fastp at Q25 and MiXCR, retaining productive beta sequences. Each CDR3 protein gets just one entry, which takes the most common genes and DNA from the rows behind it. These V and J calls derive from TCRdb rather than the authors' analysis. The sample includes about 4,200 distinct CDR3 sequences, with approximately 50% observed a single time. The ten most abundant clones make up roughly two fifths of the sample.

As concerns this clonotype: The antigen it recognizes is unknown. No qualities accompany the bases; no much larger clone lies one base away.

This TCR was recovered from a human donor who had recovered from COVID-19. Recombination linked TRBV4-3 to TRBJ2-7, with 11 junctional bases fitting TRBD2. The sequenced sample consisted of CD4+ T cells from blood, cultured in vitro. The sequenced DNA: TGCGCCAGCAGCCGCGGCGGACTAGCGGGTTACGAGCAGTACTTC. Protein translation: CASSRGGLAGYEQYF.